Below are 26 T cell receptor beta chains sequenced from a single sample in a study of OX40 agonist ivuxolimab in advanced cancers. Libraries were prepared by immunoSEQ multiplex PCR; TCRdb keeps only in-frame clonotypes and omits some of them. The repertoire has roughly 110,000 clones, approximately 90% of them found once; the top ten carry approximately 0.5%. Sequenced here: CD4+ or CD8+ T cells sorted from blood, sampled in a trial of the OX40 agonist ivuxolimab. These receptors all stem from an adult with an advanced solid tumor such as melanoma, head and neck, liver or kidney cancer.

The chain carries TRBV4-1 and TRBJ2-2, with 10 bases fitting TRBD1. Per germline, CDR1 MGHRA and CDR2 YSYEKL. The length of the CDR3 is 17 residues. Trimming took 0 bases from V and 4 from J; bases not matched to a gene: 5. CDR3 in amino acids: CASSQEGRQGATGELFF. Written as DNA, the CDR3 is TGCGCCAGCAGCCAAGAAGGGCGACAGGGGGCCACCGGGGAGCTGTTTTTT.

Note on this clone: At the DNA level, this CDR3 is encoded by other sequences in the same sample as well. This chain joins TRBV7-2 and TRBJ2-7; D is undetermined. V was shortened by 1 base and J by 0 bases, with 7 bases between the two germline ends. The CDR3 is made up of 14 amino acids. Germline-derived CDR1 and CDR2 are SGHTA and FQGNSA. CDR3 region: CASSLGRSSYEQYF. The CDR3 DNA sequence: TGTGCCAGCAGCTTAGGGCGGAGCTCCTACGAGCAGTACTTC.

The chain links TRBV15 to TRBJ1-2; D may be TRBD1 (6 bases). This CDR3 has 14 amino acids. Germline lookup yields CDR1 LNHNV and CDR2 YYDKDF (reference sequence). V was pared by 0 bases and J by 7 bases, with 12 bases between. The CDR3 loop is CATSRDRGAIGYTF. The CDR3 region has the DNA TGTGCCACCAGCAGAGACCGGGGGGCGATTGGCTACACCTTC.

The V call is TRBV4-1, the J call TRBJ2-3; 8 bases align to TRBD1. With V trimmed by 3 bases and J by 4 bases, 6 bases remained unmatched. The CDR3 contains 15 residues. Germline V gives CDR1 MGHRA, CDR2 YSYEKL. This CDR3 reads CASSQQDRAADTQYF. DNA for the CDR3: TGCGCCAGCAGCCAGCAGGACAGGGCGGCAGATACGCAGTATTTT.

The J gene is TRBJ1-2, the V gene TRBV6-1, with D hard to call. V lost 3 bases and J 8 bases, leaving 10 bases between the germline ends. Germline CDR1 and CDR2: MNHNS and SASEGT. CDR3 length: 12 residues. CDR3 sequence: CASSESFWGYTF. Here the CDR3 DNA reads TGTGCCAGCAGTGAGAGTTTCTGGGGCTACACCTTC.

The chain carries TRBV19 and TRBJ2-5; D gene ambiguous. The CDR3 loop spans 11 amino acids. The V gene lost 8 bases and the J gene lost 5 bases, with 9 bases spanning the gap. Germline CDR1 is LNHDA and CDR2 is SQIVND (reference sequence). The CDR3 DNA sequence: TGTGCCAGTGCTGCTGGGGAGACCCAGTACTTC. Its protein product is CASAAGETQYF. Drawing the rest from reference TRBV19 and TRBJ2-5, the complete variable domain is DGGITQSPKYLFRKEGQNVTLSCEQNLNHDAMYWYRQDPGQGLRLIYYSQIVNDFQKGDIAEGYSVSREKKESFPLTVTSAQKNPTAFYLCASAAGETQYFGPGTRLLVL.

The chain links TRBV4-2 to TRBJ2-1, with 8 bases identical to TRBD1. The V gene end was trimmed by 0 bases and the J gene end by 7 bases; junction bases not matched to a gene: 14. Germline V lookup: CDR1 LGHNA, CDR2 YNFKEQ. This CDR3 has 18 residues. In DNA form, the CDR3 reads TGTGCCAGCAGCCAAGAAGAAGGGGTCAGGGGGCGTAAAAATGAGCAGTTCTTC. Amino acids: CASSQEEGVRGRKNEQFF.

The chain links TRBV7-9 to TRBJ1-1; 7 nucleotides agree with TRBD1. The CDR3 consists of 15 residues. CDR1 and CDR2 (germline): SEHNR, FQNEAQ (reference sequence). Trimming at V came to 5 bases and at J to 3 bases, leaving 9 bases not matched to a gene. CDR3 residues: CASSTSAGGYTEAFF. The CDR3 DNA is TGTGCCAGCAGCACCTCGGCAGGGGGATACACTGAAGCTTTCTTT.

The gene calls are TRBV19 and TRBJ1-5; 10 bases align to TRBD1. V shed 3 bases, J shed 0 bases, and the junction held 8 bases outside the gene matches. The CDR3 consists of 18 residues. Germline assignment: CDR1 LNHDA and CDR2 SQIVND (reference sequence). The CDR3 DNA reads TGTGCCAGTAGTATCTGGGACAGGGGATTGAATAGCAATCAGCCCCAGCATTTT. Translated: CASSIWDRGLNSNQPQHF.

This chain links TRBV7-2 with TRBJ2-7, with 10 bases fitting TRBD1. The CDR3 extends over 15 amino acids. The V segment lost 5 bases and the J segment 0 bases; nucleotides outside the gene matches: 4. Germline CDR1 SGHTA, CDR2 FQGNSA. CDR3: CASSLGQGSSYEQYF. CDR3 nucleotides: TGTGCCAGCAGCCTGGGACAGGGGAGCTCCTACGAGCAGTACTTC. Together with reference TRBV7-2 and TRBJ2-7, the CDR3 gives the full variable domain: GAGVSQSPSNKVTEKGKDVELRCDPISGHTALYWYRQSLGQGLEFLIYFQGNSAPDKSGLPSDRFSAERTGGSVSTLTIQRTQQEDSAVYLCASSLGQGSSYEQYFGPGTRLTVT.

V and J are TRBV11-2 and TRBJ1-2; D gene ambiguous. Germline V gene lookup returns CDR1 SGHAT and CDR2 FQNNGV. Between the trimmed V and J ends, which lost 2 bases and 4 bases, there was a span of 8 bases. This CDR3 has 13 amino acids. The CDR3 DNA reads as TGTGCCAGCAGCTTAAACGAAATCTATGGCTACACCTTC. Translation: CASSLNEIYGYTF.

As to this clone: The conserved closing phenylalanine or tryptophan is absent in this CDR3, likely reflecting a read error. Because the CDR3's place on the DNA is in doubt, the DNA is left out and the CDR3 is given as listed by TCRdb. V usage is TRBV21-1 and J usage is TRBJ2-7; the table's D call TRBD1 went unverified against the DNA. TRBV21-1 is given as a pseudogene. A total of 12 residues make up the CDR3, ends included. The CDR3 loop is CASSSRTGTGLI.

V and J are TRBV7-2 and TRBJ2-7, with D possibly TRBD1 on 5 matching bases. Trimming pared 5 bases from V and 7 bases from J, leaving 15 bases between. Germline CDR1 and CDR2: SGHTA and FQGNSA. This CDR3 has 13 residues. DNA of the CDR3: TGTGCCAGCAGCCTCGGGCCCGACAGAGAGCAGTACTTC. Its translation is CASSLGPDREQYF.

For this clone: The same CDR3 also results from other DNA sequences found in this sample. The chain has TRBV7-8 and TRBJ1-2, with TRBD1 identical over 7 bases. From germline, CDR1 is SGHVS and CDR2 FQNEAQ. The CDR3 is 15 amino acids. The V and J ends lost 6 bases and 5 bases, in that order; junction bases with no gene match: 12. CDR3 sequence: CASSSGRGPTYGYTF. The CDR3 coding sequence is TGTGCCAGCAGTTCCGGGAGGGGGCCCACTTATGGCTACACCTTC.

The chain recombines TRBV30 with TRBJ2-2, with TRBD1 identical over 7 bases. The CDR3 has 14 amino acids. V lost 3 bases and J lost 4; bases outside the gene matches: 5. Germline V gene data show CDR1 as GTSNPN and CDR2 as SVGIG (reference sequence). CDR3 sequence (DNA): TGTGCCTGGAGGACAGGGAGTGCCACCGGGGAGCTGTTTTTT. Translated, it gives CAWRTGSATGELFF.

This clone has only one observation. The chain employs TRBV7-2 and TRBJ1-4; a possible D gene is TRBD1 (6 bases). Germline V lookup: CDR1 SGHTA, CDR2 FQGNSA. The CDR3 has 14 residues. The germline V and J ends were trimmed by 5 bases and 7 bases, with 14 bases remaining between them. CDR3 nucleotides: TGTGCCAGCAGCCAAACAGGGTTGGGTGAAAAACTGTTTTTT. As protein: CASSQTGLGEKLFF.

The chain uses TRBV5-1 and TRBJ2-2; possible D gene TRBD1, 6 bases. The CDR3 extends over 18 amino acids. CDR1 is SGHRS and CDR2 is YFSETQ in the germline V gene. V was clipped by 3 bases and J by 7 bases, with 25 bases between them. The CDR3, as DNA: TGCGCCAGCAGCTACGTACCATGGACAGATCCGGGCGGCGGGGAGCTGTTTTTT. This translates into CASSYVPWTDPGGGELFF.

This chain uses TRBV5-1 with TRBJ1-4, with D unresolved. This CDR3 comprises 14 residues. The germline CDR1 and CDR2 sequences are SGHRS and YFSETQ. The ends were cut back, 3 bases at V and 0 bases at J, with 6 bases in the middle. CDR3 sequence (DNA): TGCGCCAGCAGCTCAGCTGCAACTAATGAAAAACTGTTTTTT. This sequence encodes CASSSAATNEKLFF.

The chain links TRBV6-6 to TRBJ2-1, with D maybe TRBD1 (6 bases). The CDR3 contains 15 residues. Germline CDR1 MNHNY, CDR2 SVGAGI (reference sequence). Trimming removed 5 bases from V and 6 bases from J, with 17 bases in between. This CDR3 reads CASSPSGDKLNEQFF. In DNA, the CDR3 is TGTGCCAGCAGTCCCTCAGGGGATAAGCTCAATGAGCAGTTCTTC.

This clone was seen a few times. This chain links TRBV6-5 with TRBJ2-7, with D perhaps matching TRBD1 (5 bases). Germline V gene lookup returns CDR1 MNHEY and CDR2 SVGAGI. The V end was cut by 0 bases, the J end by 3 bases, with 12 bases between. The CDR3 covers 15 residues. CDR3 in amino acids: CASSYSSQGYYEQYF. CDR3 nucleotides: TGTGCCAGCAGTTACTCGAGTCAGGGCTACTACGAGCAGTACTTC.

The chain recombines TRBV7-2 with TRBJ2-7; D is undetermined. The CDR3 is 14 residues long. Germline values: CDR1 SGHTA, CDR2 FQGNSA. V lost 1 base and J 3 bases, leaving 10 bases between the germline ends. CDR3 sequence: CASSLGVTSYEQYF. CDR3 DNA sequence: TGTGCCAGCAGCTTAGGTGTCACGAGCTACGAGCAGTACTTC.

The chain recombines TRBV2 with TRBJ2-5; 8 nucleotides agree with TRBD2. V gave up 1 base and J gave up 4 bases; unmatched junction bases: 5. This CDR3 has 15 residues. Germline V lookup: CDR1 SNHLY, CDR2 FYNNEI. In nucleotides, the CDR3 is TGTGCCAGCAGTGAAGTGAGCGGGGGCGTAGAGACCCAGTACTTC. This gives the protein CASSEVSGGVETQYF. Looking up the rest from reference TRBV2 and TRBJ2-5 gives the full variable domain: EPEVTQTPSHQVTQMGQEVILRCVPISNHLYFYWYRQILGQKVEFLVSFYNNEISEKSEIFDDQFSVERPDGSNFTLKIRSTKLEDSAMYFCASSEVSGGVETQYFGPGTRLLVL.

This rearrangement joins TRBV5-6 to TRBJ2-2; D is possibly TRBD1 (6 bases). This CDR3 spans 16 amino acids. The V and J ends lost 0 bases and 0 bases respectively, with 9 bases between them. Looked up from germline, CDR1 is SGHDT and CDR2 is YYEEEE. The CDR3 DNA is TGTGCCAGCAGCTTGGTAGCAGGGGCGAACACCGGGGAGCTGTTTTTT. Its protein is CASSLVAGANTGELFF.

The chain links TRBV6-5 to TRBJ1-5; no clear D. The germline V gene has CDR1 MNHEY and CDR2 SVGAGI. CDR3 length: 15 amino acids. V dropped 0 bases and J dropped 6 bases, with 12 bases sitting between them. The CDR3 nucleotides read TGTGCCAGCAGTTACTCCAGTTCGAGTGGTCAGCCCCAGCATTTT. This codes for CASSYSSSSGQPQHF.

The CDR3 region is CASSQGWGLAETQYF. CDR3 DNA: TGTGCCAGCAGCCAGGGCTGGGGGCTAGCTGAGACCCAGTACTTC. This rearrangement joins TRBV9 to TRBJ2-5, with D perhaps TRBD1 (6 bases). V lost 4 bases, J lost 5 bases, and 18 bases lay in between. Germline CDR1 SGDLS, CDR2 YYNGEE. The length of the CDR3 is 15 residues.

The rearrangement uses TRBV27 and TRBJ2-1; 8 nucleotides align to TRBD2. CDR1 is MNHEY and CDR2 is SMNVEV in the germline V gene (reference sequence). J gave up 0 bases and V 6 bases, and 1 base lay outside the gene matches. The CDR3 consists of 14 residues. The CDR3 sequence: CASRRGGSYNEQFF. CDR3 nucleotide sequence: TGTGCCAGCAGACGGGGGGGCTCCTACAATGAGCAGTTCTTC.